The count of the clone carrying this TCR beta chain is one. This entry is derived from a study of blood T cell repertoires in COVID-19. Study in general: Samples taken during acute and convalescent COVID-19 were collected in the United States, Italy and Spain. T cells, B-cell-depleted T cells, or PBMCs provided the cDNA or gDNA that served as material.

Original handling: Amplification with reference gene primers provided the estimates of nucleated cell counts. The repertoire was sequenced with immunoSEQ multiplex PCR; TCRdb's copy has only in-frame clones and lacks some. That table furnishes V, J and clone size, whereas the DNA furnished D and trimming. Of some 240,000 clones listed, roughly nine tenths are singletons. The CDR3 is 16 amino acids. The receptor was isolated from a man aged 55 to 70 who had recovered from COVID-19. Sequencing used peripheral blood. The chain uses TRBV21-1 and TRBJ2-3; TRBD2, as called in the table, went unchecked against the DNA. TRBV21-1 is given as a pseudogene. CDR3 coding DNA: TGTGCCAGCAGCAAAGCCGAGCAATCTTGGTCAGATACGCAGTATTTT. Its protein product is CASSKAEQSWSDTQYF.